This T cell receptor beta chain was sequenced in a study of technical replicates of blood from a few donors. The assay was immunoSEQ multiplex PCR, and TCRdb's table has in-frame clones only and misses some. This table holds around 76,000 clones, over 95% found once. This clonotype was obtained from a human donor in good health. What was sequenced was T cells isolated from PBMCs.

CDR3 DNA sequence: TGTGCCAGCAGTTACCACAGGGGGCGAACTGAAGCTTTCTTT. It translates to CASSYHRGRTEAFF. This rearrangement joins TRBV6-5 to TRBJ1-1; 9 bases are a match to TRBD1. V was clipped by 2 bases and J by 5 bases; unmatched bases: 3. This CDR3 contains 14 residues. CDR1 is MNHEY, CDR2 SVGAGI, per germline.